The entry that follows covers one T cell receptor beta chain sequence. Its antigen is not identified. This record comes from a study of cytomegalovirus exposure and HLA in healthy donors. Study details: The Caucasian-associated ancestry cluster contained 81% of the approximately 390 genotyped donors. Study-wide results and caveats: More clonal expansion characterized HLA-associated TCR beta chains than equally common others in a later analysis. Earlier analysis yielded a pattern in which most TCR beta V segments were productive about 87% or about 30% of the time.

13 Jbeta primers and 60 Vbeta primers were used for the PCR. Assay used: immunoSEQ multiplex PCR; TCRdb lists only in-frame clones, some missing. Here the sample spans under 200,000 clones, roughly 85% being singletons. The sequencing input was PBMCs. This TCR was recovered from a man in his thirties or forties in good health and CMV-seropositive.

The CDR3 nucleotides read TGTGCCACCAGCCGCAGGGGGTTTATTGGGTTAGCCGGGGAGCTGTTTTTT. It encodes CATSRRGFIGLAGELFF. V gene TRBV15 combines with J gene TRBJ2-2; the match to TRBD1 covers 7 bases. Germline CDR1 LNHNV, CDR2 YYDKDF (reference sequence). This CDR3 is built from 17 residues. Unmatched junction bases numbered 15, after V lost 5 bases and J lost 6 bases.